Listed here is a single TCR beta chain. The antigen is undetermined. This entry belongs to a study of cytomegalovirus exposure and HLA in healthy donors. With 60 Vbeta and 13 Jbeta primers, the PCR was carried out. In the original workflow: In a later analysis, the count reached 80 million or so unique TCR beta chains, with 10 million to 14 million shared. Libraries were prepared by immunoSEQ multiplex PCR; TCRdb keeps only in-frame clonotypes and omits some of them. Clonal size and the V and J genes are those of that table, whereas D and trimming came from the DNA. Of 150,000 to 200,000 clones in the sample, 65% to 80% were seen once. Broader study findings: With later analysis, a missense DCLRE1C variant became linked to TCR beta V- and J-gene trimming.

The receptor was derived from a middle-aged woman in good health and CMV-seronegative. Sequencing was carried out using PBMCs.

CDR3: CASSDSGGSYNEQFF. CDR3 in DNA: TGTGCCAGCAGCGACAGCGGGGGCTCCTACAATGAGCAGTTCTTC. The chain employs TRBV7-2 and TRBJ2-1; 8 bases align to TRBD2. The CDR3 contains 15 residues. Germline loops: CDR1 SGHTA, CDR2 FQGNSA. Trimming cost V 5 bases and J 0 bases; bases outside gene matches: 3.